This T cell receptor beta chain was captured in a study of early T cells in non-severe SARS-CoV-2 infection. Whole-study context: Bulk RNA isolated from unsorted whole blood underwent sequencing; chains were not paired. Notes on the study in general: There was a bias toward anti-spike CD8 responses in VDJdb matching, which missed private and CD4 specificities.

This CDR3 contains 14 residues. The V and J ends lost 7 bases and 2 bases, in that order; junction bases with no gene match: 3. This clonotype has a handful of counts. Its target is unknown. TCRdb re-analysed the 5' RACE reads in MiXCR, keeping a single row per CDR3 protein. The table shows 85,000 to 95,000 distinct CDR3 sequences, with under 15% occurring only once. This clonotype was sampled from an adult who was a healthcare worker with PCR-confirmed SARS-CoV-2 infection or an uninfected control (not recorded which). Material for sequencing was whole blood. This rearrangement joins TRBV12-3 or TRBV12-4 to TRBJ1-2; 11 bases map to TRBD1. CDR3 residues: CASTRTGGNYGYTF. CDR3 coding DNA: TGTGCCAGCACCCGGACAGGGGGCAACTATGGCTACACCTTC.